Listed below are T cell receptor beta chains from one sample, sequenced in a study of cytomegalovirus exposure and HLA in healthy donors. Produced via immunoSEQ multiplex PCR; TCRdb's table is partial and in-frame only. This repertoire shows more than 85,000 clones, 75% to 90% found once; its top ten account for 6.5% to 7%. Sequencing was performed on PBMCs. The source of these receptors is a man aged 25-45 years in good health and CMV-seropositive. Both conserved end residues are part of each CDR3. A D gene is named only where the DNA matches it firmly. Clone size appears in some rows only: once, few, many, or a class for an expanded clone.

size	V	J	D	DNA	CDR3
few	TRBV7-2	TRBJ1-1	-	TGTGCCAGCAGCTTAGACTGGACTGAAGCTTTCTTT	CASSLDWTEAFF
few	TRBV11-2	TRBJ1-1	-	TGTGCCAGCAGCTTAGAGTCCGGGGGAAGGTCGGCTTTCTTT	CASSLESGGRSAFF
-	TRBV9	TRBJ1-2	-	TGTGCCAGCAGCGTAGGCCCGACGGGGGGCTACACCTTC	CASSVGPTGGYTF
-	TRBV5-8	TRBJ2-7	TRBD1	TGTGCCAGCACCATCGGGACAGGACTGCACAGGATGACCTACGAGCAGTACTTC	CASTIGTGLHRMTYEQYF
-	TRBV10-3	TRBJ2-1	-	TGTGCCATCAGTGAGTTTATCCCGGCAGGAGGGGCCTCCTACAATGAGCAGTTCTTC	CAISEFIPAGGASYNEQFF
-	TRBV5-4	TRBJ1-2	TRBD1	TGTGCCAGCAGCTTTGGACAGGGGGACTTCTATGGCTACACCTTC	CASSFGQGDFYGYTF
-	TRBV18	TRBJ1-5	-	TGTGCCAGCTCACCACGAAAAGGGACAATTGGACAGCCCCAGCATTTT	CASSPRKGTIGQPQHF
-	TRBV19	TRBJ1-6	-	TGTGCCAGTAGTATATCGGGATTAAATTCACCCCTCCACTTT	CASSISGLNSPLHF
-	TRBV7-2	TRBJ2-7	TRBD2	TGTGCCAGCAGCTCGGAGCGCGGGGGGGCCAACGAGCAGTACTTC	CASSSERGGANEQYF
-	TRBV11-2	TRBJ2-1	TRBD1	TGTGCCAGCAGCCAGGACAGGGTCAATGAGCAGTTCTTC	CASSQDRVNEQFF
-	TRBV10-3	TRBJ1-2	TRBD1	TGTGCCATCAGTGACGGGACAGGGGGCGGTGGAGTAGAAGTTGGCTACACCTTC	CAISDGTGGGGVEVGYTF
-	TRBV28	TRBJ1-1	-	TGTGCCAGCAGTTTCGAACCCGAGGTAACTGAAGCTTTCTTT	CASSFEPEVTEAFF
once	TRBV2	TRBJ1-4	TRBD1	TGTGCCAGCAAGACAGGGGAAACAGAAAAACTGTTTTTT	CASKTGETEKLFF
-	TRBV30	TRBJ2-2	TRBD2	TGTGCCTGGAGTCCGGGGGGGGCCGTTACCGGGGAGCTGTTTTTT	CAWSPGGAVTGELFF
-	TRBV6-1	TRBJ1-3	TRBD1	TGTGCCAGCAGTGTACAGGGGGTTGGGTCTGGAAACACCATATATTTT	CASSVQGVGSGNTIYF
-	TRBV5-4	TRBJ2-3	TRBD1	TGTGCCAGCAGCTTAGGACAGGGGAGGGATACGCAGTATTTT	CASSLGQGRDTQYF
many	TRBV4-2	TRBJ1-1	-	TGTGCCAGCAGCCAAGGGGAGGGCGGGACACTTTCGGGCGTGACTTTCTTT	CASSQGEGGTLSGVTFF
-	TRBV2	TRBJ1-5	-	TGTGCCAGCAGTGGAGGGTATAGCAATCAGCCCCAGCATTTT	CASSGGYSNQPQHF
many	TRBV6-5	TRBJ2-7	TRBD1	TGTGCCAGCAGTTATATGGCGGACAGGGCCCACGAGCAGTACTTC	CASSYMADRAHEQYF
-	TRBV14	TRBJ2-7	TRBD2	TGTGCCAGCAGACGCGGGGGGAGGGCCTACGAGCAGTACTTC	CASRRGGRAYEQYF
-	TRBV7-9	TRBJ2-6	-	TGTGCCAGCAGCTTAGGTACGGTCTCTGGGGCCAACGTCCTGACTTTC	CASSLGTVSGANVLTF
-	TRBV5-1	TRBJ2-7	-	TGCGCCAGCAGCTTAAAACAGGGAGCGTTCAACGAGCAGTACTTC	CASSLKQGAFNEQYF
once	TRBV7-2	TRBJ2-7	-	TGTGCCAGCAGCTTCGCCGGGGGAGAGGTCGTCGGCTACGAGCAGTACTTC	CASSFAGGEVVGYEQYF
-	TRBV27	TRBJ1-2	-	TGTGCCAGCAGTTTAAAGAGAGCTAACTATGGCTACACCTTC	CASSLKRANYGYTF
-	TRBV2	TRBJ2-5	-	TGTGCCAGCAACCCCCGCGGGACAGAAGAGACCCAGTACTTC	CASNPRGTEETQYF
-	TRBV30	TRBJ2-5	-	TGTGCCTGGAGCTTAGGACTATTGGAGACCCAGTACTTC	CAWSLGLLETQYF
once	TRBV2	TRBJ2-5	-	TGTGCCAGCAGTGAGGCGGGGGCGGAGACCCAGTACTTC	CASSEAGAETQYF
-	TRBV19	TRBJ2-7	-	TGTGCCAGTAGTTCAGGGCCTTCCTACGAGCAGTACTTC	CASSSGPSYEQYF
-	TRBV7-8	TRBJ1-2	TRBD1	TGTGCCAGCAGCCTATCTAGGACCCGGGACAGAGATAACTATGGCTACACCTTC	CASSLSRTRDRDNYGYTF
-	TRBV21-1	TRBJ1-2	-	TGTGCCAGCAGCAAAGTTGGTAAGACAGACAGAAGGGTCTATGGCTACACCTTC	CASSKVGKTDRRVYGYTF
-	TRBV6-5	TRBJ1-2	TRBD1	TGTGCCAGCACTAGCTTCGACAGGGTTGGTGGCTACACCTTC	CASTSFDRVGGYTF
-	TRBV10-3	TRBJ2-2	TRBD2	TGTGCCATCCAGCGGGAAGGGGAGAACACCGGGGAGCTGTTTTTT	CAIQREGENTGELFF
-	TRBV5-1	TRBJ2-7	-	TGCGCCAGCAGCTCCACGGGACACCCCTACGAGCAGTACTTC	CASSSTGHPYEQYF
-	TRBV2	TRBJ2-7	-	TGTGCCATCGTCCCGCGAGGGTTCCCCCTCTCCTACGAGCAGTACTTC	CAIVPRGFPLSYEQYF
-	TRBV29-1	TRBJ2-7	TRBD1	TGCAGCGGCGCAGCTGGACAGGGCGGGTACGAGCAGTACTTC	CSGAAGQGGYEQYF
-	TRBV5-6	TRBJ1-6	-	TGTGCCAGCAGCCCAAGACAAGGCTCCTATAATTCACCCCTCCACTTT	CASSPRQGSYNSPLHF
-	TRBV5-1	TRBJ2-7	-	TGCGCCAGCAGCCTTGTGGCACGTTCCTACGAGCAGTACTTC	CASSLVARSYEQYF
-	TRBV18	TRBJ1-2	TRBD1	TGTGCCAGCTCACGACAGGGGGACTATGGCTACACCTTC	CASSRQGDYGYTF
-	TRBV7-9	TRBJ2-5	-	TGTGCCAGCAGCTTCCCGGGCGGGACCAGCCAAGAGACCCAGTACTTC	CASSFPGGTSQETQYF
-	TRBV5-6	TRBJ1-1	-	TGTGCCAGCAGCTTGGGACTTGAAGCTTTCTTT	CASSLGLEAFF
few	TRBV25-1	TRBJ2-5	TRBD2	TGTGCCAGCCACGCAATTAGCGGGGGATGGGAGACCCAGTACTTC	CASHAISGGWETQYF
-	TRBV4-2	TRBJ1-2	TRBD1	TGTGCCAGCAGCCAGCAAAGTGGGACAGGGAACTATGGCTACACCTTC	CASSQQSGTGNYGYTF
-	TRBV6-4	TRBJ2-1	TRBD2	TGTGCCAGCAGACTTAGCGGGGGCCCGTGGAATGAGCAGTTCTTC	CASRLSGGPWNEQFF